This T cell receptor (beta chain) was observed in a study of monozygotic twins with inflammatory bowel disease. Study-wide findings and caveats: For IBD patients, clonotypes shared with others were fewer than for healthy twins, especially with disease activity.

Germline V gene data show CDR1 as SGHTA and CDR2 as FQGTGA. This CDR3 spans 13 amino acids. To note about this clonotype: The antigen remains undetermined.

UMIs incorporating a 6-nucleotide sample barcode were appended by means of template switching. TCRdb reprocessed the 5' RACE reads and reports one entry per CDR3 protein, with no DNA. This sample's table reports some 150,000 distinct CDR3 sequences. Every donor provided one blood sample measuring about 2.3 ml. This sequence was found in a human donor with ulcerative colitis or Crohn's disease, or a healthy co-twin of an affected twin (not recorded which). This rearrangement joins TRBV7-3 to TRBJ1-1. Sequences were obtained from blood. CDR3 residues: CASSSDRNTEAFF.